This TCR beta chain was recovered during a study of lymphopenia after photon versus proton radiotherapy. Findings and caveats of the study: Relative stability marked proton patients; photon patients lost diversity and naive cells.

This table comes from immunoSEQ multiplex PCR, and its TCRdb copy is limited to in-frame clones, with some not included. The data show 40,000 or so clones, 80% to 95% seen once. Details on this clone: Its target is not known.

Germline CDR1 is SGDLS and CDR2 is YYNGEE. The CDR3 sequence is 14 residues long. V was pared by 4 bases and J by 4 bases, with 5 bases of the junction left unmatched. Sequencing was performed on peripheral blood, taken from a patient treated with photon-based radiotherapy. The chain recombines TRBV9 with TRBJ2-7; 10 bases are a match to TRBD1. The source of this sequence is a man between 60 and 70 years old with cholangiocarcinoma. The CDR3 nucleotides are TGTGCCAGCAGCCTTGGACAGGGGGGTTACGAGCAGTACTTC. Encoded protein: CASSLGQGGYEQYF.